The 20 T cell receptor beta chains below all came from one sample that was sequenced in a study of T cell clones after liver transplantation. Using immunoSEQ multiplex PCR, the repertoire was profiled, and TCRdb retains in-frame clones only, with some absent. The sample has approximately 10,000 clones, 71% seen once. Sequencing was performed on CD4+ T cells from blood, taken around 31 months after liver transplant. The source is a human patient who received a liver transplant. The graft donor may account for some of the T cells.

This clone was seen a handful of times. The V and J genes are TRBV30 and TRBJ2-7, with D tentatively TRBD1 or TRBD2 (6 bases each). CDR1 is GTSNPN, CDR2 SVGIG, per germline (reference sequence). V lost 2 bases and J 4 bases, leaving 15 bases between the germline ends. The CDR3 loop spans 14 amino acids. The CDR3 is CAWSPTRGLYEQYF. DNA of the CDR3: TGTGCCTGGAGTCCTACCCGGGGGCTTTACGAGCAGTACTTC.

The chain uses TRBV5-5 and TRBJ1-6; D is ambiguous. Trimming shortened V by 1 base and J by 7 bases, and 21 bases separated the two germline ends. The CDR3 is 18 amino acids. Per germline, CDR1 SGHKS and CDR2 YYEKEE (reference sequence). The CDR3 DNA sequence: TGTGCCAGCAGCTTGACCGGGCAGCCCGAAGACTCCAATTCACCCCTCCACTTT. Translating gives CASSLTGQPEDSNSPLHF.

The chain links TRBV27 to TRBJ1-5; D possibly corresponds to TRBD1 (5 bases). This CDR3 contains 15 residues. V was clipped by 0 bases and J by 5 bases, with 11 bases between them. Germline V gene sequence: CDR1 MNHEY, CDR2 SMNVEV (reference sequence). The CDR3 DNA follows: TGTGCCAGCAGTTTATCGAATCAGGGCCATCAGCCCCAGCATTTT. Its protein is CASSLSNQGHQPQHF.

This clone was recorded a few times. This chain connects TRBV19 to TRBJ2-1, with a weak D call TRBD2 (5 bases). The germline V gene has CDR1 LNHDA and CDR2 SQIVND (reference sequence). With 8 bases removed from V and 2 bases from J, the gap between germline ends came to 10 bases. This CDR3 contains 13 residues. CDR3 region: CASALGPYNEQFF. CDR3 DNA: TGTGCCAGTGCACTAGGGCCCTACAATGAGCAGTTCTTC.

This chain uses TRBV13 with TRBJ1-4, with D unclear. This CDR3 has 17 residues. V was trimmed by 2 bases and J by 4 bases, leaving 17 bases between them. Germline V CDR1 and CDR2: PRHDT, FYEKMQ (reference sequence). CDR3 in amino acids: CASSLNRPPRGNEKLFF. The CDR3 DNA reads as TGTGCCAGCAGCTTAAATCGTCCCCCGCGGGGTAATGAAAAACTGTTTTTT. Full variable domain (outside the CDR3, taken from reference TRBV13 and TRBJ1-4): AAGVIQSPRHLIKEKRETATLKCYPIPRHDTVYWYQQGPGQDPQFLISFYEKMQSDKGSIPDRFSAQQFSDYHSELNMSSLELGDSALYFCASSLNRPPRGNEKLFFGSGTQLSVL.

The chain uses TRBV2 and TRBJ2-1; 9 bases fit TRBD2. There are 15 residues in the CDR3. Trimming took 6 bases from V and 2 from J; bases not matched to a gene: 5. CDR1 SNHLY and CDR2 FYNNEI come from the germline V gene. CDR3 in DNA: TGTGCCAGCAGCCTAAGCGGGGGGCCCTACAATGAGCAGTTCTTC. Translated: CASSLSGGPYNEQFF.

This clone occurred a few times. The V call is TRBV6-5, the J call TRBJ2-3; D unclear. Germline V CDR1 and CDR2: MNHEY, SVGAGI. This CDR3 spans 14 amino acids. Trimming removed 0 bases from V and 0 bases from J, with 4 bases in between. The CDR3 protein is CASSYSGSTDTQYF. DNA of the CDR3: TGTGCCAGCAGTTACTCAGGTAGCACAGATACGCAGTATTTT.

The V call is TRBV2, the J call TRBJ1-4, with D unclear. The V gene's germline CDR1 is SNHLY and CDR2 FYNNEI. CDR3 length: 12 amino acids. V gave up 6 bases and J gave up 8 bases, with 10 bases separating them. The CDR3 loop reads CASRVFGEKLFF. CDR3 DNA: TGTGCCAGCAGGGTCTTTGGGGAAAAACTGTTTTTT.

This clone was counted only a few times. The chain recombines TRBV4-3 with TRBJ2-3; D may be TRBD1 (5 bases). Per germline, CDR1 LGHNA and CDR2 YSLEER. Trimming removed 0 bases at V and 2 bases at J, with 15 bases between. The CDR3 length is 17 residues. CDR3 region: CASSQDWQGRHTDTQYF. CDR3 DNA sequence: TGCGCCAGCAGCCAAGATTGGCAGGGCAGGCACACAGATACGCAGTATTTT.

Relative to its sample, this clone is medium-sized (0.01 to 0.1%). Other nucleotide sequences from this sample produce the same CDR3. The chain uses TRBV27 and TRBJ2-2; D gene unclear. This CDR3 spans 12 amino acids. The V end lost 3 bases, the J end lost 2 bases, and 1 base lay between the germline ends. Germline CDR1 is MNHEY and CDR2 is SMNVEV (reference sequence). CDR3: CASSFNTGELFF. The CDR3, as DNA: TGTGCCAGCAGTTTTAACACCGGGGAGCTGTTTTTT.

This chain links TRBV29-1 with TRBJ2-1; 9 nucleotides align to TRBD2. V lost 5 bases and J lost 3; bases outside the gene matches: 5. Germline V lookup: CDR1 SQVTM, CDR2 ANQGSEA. This CDR3 has 14 amino acids. The CDR3 bases are TGCAGCGTTCGAGCGGGAGGCCTCTACAATGAGCAGTTCTTC. Protein: CSVRAGGLYNEQFF.

The chain recombines TRBV27 with TRBJ2-1, with 8 bases matching TRBD1. The trim removed 5 bases at V and 8 bases at J, leaving 5 bases unmatched. Germline V gene lookup returns CDR1 MNHEY and CDR2 SMNVEV (reference sequence). There are 13 residues in the CDR3. CDR3 loop: CASSKGQGDEQFF. CDR3 sequence (DNA): TGTGCCAGCAGTAAAGGACAGGGCGATGAGCAGTTCTTC.

The genes are TRBV6-5 and TRBJ2-3; a possible D gene is TRBD2 (5 bases). V was pared by 6 bases and J by 2 bases, with 15 bases between. The length of the CDR3 is 15 residues. The germline CDR1 and CDR2 sequences are MNHEY and SVGAGI. CDR3: CASSQREWDTDTQYF. The DNA for the CDR3 is TGTGCCAGCAGCCAGAGGGAGTGGGACACAGATACGCAGTATTTT.

The V call is TRBV7-2, the J call TRBJ1-1; 7 nucleotides align to TRBD1. V was clipped by 1 base and J by 4 bases; unmatched bases: 3. The CDR3 loop spans 14 amino acids. Germline-derived CDR1 and CDR2 are SGHTA and FQGNSA. The CDR3 reads CASSLVTGFTEAFF. Here the CDR3 DNA reads TGTGCCAGCAGCTTAGTGACAGGGTTCACTGAAGCTTTCTTT.

In this sample, this clone turned up once. This chain links TRBV5-6 with TRBJ2-7, with 8 bases aligning to TRBD1. From germline, CDR1 is SGHDT and CDR2 YYEEEE. Trimming cost V 0 bases and J 2 bases; bases outside gene matches: 10. The CDR3 is 17 amino acids. The DNA for the CDR3 is TGTGCCAGCAGCTTGGGATCAGGGGGCGGGGACCCCTACGAGCAGTACTTC. Its protein product is CASSLGSGGGDPYEQYF.

The chain is built from TRBV27 and TRBJ2-3, with TRBD1 matching over 8 bases. Germline V lookup: CDR1 MNHEY, CDR2 SMNVEV (reference sequence). Trimming cost V 4 bases and J 5 bases; bases outside gene matches: 8. The CDR3 is 15 residues long. DNA for the CDR3: TGTGCCAGCAGTTGGTCAGGGGGCTTTCGAGATACGCAGTATTTT. Protein sequence: CASSWSGGFRDTQYF.

The chain recombines TRBV6-1 with TRBJ1-5; TRBD1 aligns across 7 bases. The germline V gene encodes CDR1 MNHNS and CDR2 SASEGT. This CDR3 contains 15 residues. The V gene end was trimmed by 6 bases and the J gene end by 2 bases; junction bases not matched to a gene: 7. CDR3 loop: CASREGAQGNQPQHF. The CDR3, as DNA: TGTGCCAGCAGAGAGGGGGCGCAAGGCAATCAGCCCCAGCATTTT.

The chain employs TRBV28 and TRBJ1-2, with 9 bases identical to TRBD1. V trimming: 8 bases; J trimming: 6 bases; junction bases outside the gene matches: 7. The CDR3 sequence is 13 residues long. The germline CDR1 and CDR2 sequences are MDHEN and SYDVKM. The CDR3 DNA sequence: TGTGCCAGCCTCACGGGACAGGGTAATGGCTACACCTTC. This gives the protein CASLTGQGNGYTF.

The genes are TRBV7-2 and TRBJ2-5; 9 nucleotides align to TRBD2. Per germline, CDR1 SGHTA and CDR2 FQGNSA. CDR3 length: 17 residues. Germline trimming cut 5 bases from V and 1 base from J; bases unmatched to any gene: 11. This CDR3 is CASSTAGTSSLQETQYF. The CDR3 coding sequence is TGTGCCAGCAGCACCGCCGGGACTAGCAGTCTCCAAGAGACCCAGTACTTC.

The chain carries TRBV7-9 and TRBJ2-3; 8 positions match TRBD2. Trimming took 5 bases from V and 4 from J; bases not matched to a gene: 5. CDR1 and CDR2 from the germline V gene are SEHNR and FQNEAQ (reference sequence). The CDR3 spans 14 residues. CDR3 amino acids: CASSPTAGADTQYF. CDR3 sequence (DNA): TGTGCCAGCAGCCCCACAGCGGGGGCAGATACGCAGTATTTT.